Following are 21 T cell receptor beta chains from one sample sequenced in a study of cytomegalovirus exposure and HLA in healthy donors. Sequenced by immunoSEQ multiplex PCR; TCRdb stores in-frame clones only, minus some. The sample lists 100,000 to 120,000 clones; approximately 89% were seen once. The sample consisted of PBMCs. These receptors originate from a woman younger than 35 in good health and CMV-seronegative.

J is TRBJ2-1 and V is TRBV29-1; the match to TRBD2 covers 13 bases. The CDR3 loop spans 14 amino acids. The germline CDR1 and CDR2 sequences are SQVTM and ANQGSEA. V was pared by 6 bases and J by 6 bases, with 5 bases of the junction left unmatched. The CDR3 region has the DNA TGCAGCGTCTCCGGGACTAGCGGGACCAATGAGCAGTTCTTC. Translation: CSVSGTSGTNEQFF.

The chain joins TRBV6-1 to TRBJ2-1, with a tentative D call TRBD1 (5 bases). Trimming stripped 8 bases from V and 0 bases from J, with 14 bases between. This CDR3 region has 15 residues. The V gene's germline CDR1 is MNHNS and CDR2 SASEGT. The CDR3 here is CASQTWGSSYNEQFF. CDR3 bases: TGTGCCAGCCAAACCTGGGGCAGCTCCTACAATGAGCAGTTCTTC.

This clone was counted once. V usage is TRBV10-3 and J usage is TRBJ2-5; no definite D call. The CDR3 contains 14 residues. Germline V gives CDR1 ENHRY, CDR2 SYGVKD. V lost 3 bases, J lost 1 base, and 9 bases lay in between. DNA of the CDR3: TGTGCCATCAGTGAATCACAGTCCCAAGAGACCCAGTACTTC. It codes for CAISESQSQETQYF.

The gene calls are TRBV28 and TRBJ2-6; maybe TRBD2 (5 bases). CDR3 size: 17 residues. V lost 11 bases to trimming and J lost 0 bases, with 20 bases between them. In germline, CDR1 is MDHEN, CDR2 SYDVKM. The CDR3 spells CAVWTQRTPSGANVLTF. The CDR3 nucleotides read TGTGCCGTCTGGACTCAAAGGACCCCCTCTGGGGCCAACGTCCTGACTTTC. The entire variable domain, with the rest obtained from reference TRBV28 and TRBJ2-6, is as follows: DVKVTQSSRYLVKRTGEKVFLECVQDMDHENMFWYRQDPGLGLRLIYFSYDVKMKEKGDIPEGYSVSREKKERFSLILESASTNQTSMYLCAVWTQRTPSGANVLTFGAGSRLTVL.

There are a few counts of this clone. The rearrangement joins TRBV18 to TRBJ1-2; 7 bases align to TRBD1. Germline V CDR1 and CDR2: KGHSH, LQKENI. The CDR3 has 14 amino acids. Germline trimming cut 6 bases from V and 4 bases from J; bases unmatched to any gene: 8. CDR3 protein: CASSPTGETYGYTF. CDR3 sequence (DNA): TGTGCCAGCTCCCCAACAGGGGAGACCTATGGCTACACCTTC.

The V and J genes are TRBV9 and TRBJ2-1; 7 nucleotides line up with TRBD2. Germline CDR1 SGDLS, CDR2 YYNGEE. CDR3 length: 12 amino acids. V was pared by 6 bases and J by 7 bases, with 4 bases of the junction left unmatched. The CDR3 nucleotides read TGTGCCAGCACGGCGGGAGATAATGAGCAGTTCTTC. This translates into CASTAGDNEQFF.

The gene calls are TRBV10-1 and TRBJ2-7; D may be TRBD1 (6 bases). CDR1 is WNHNN, CDR2 SYGVQD, per germline (reference sequence). The V and J ends lost 5 bases and 7 bases respectively, with 18 bases between them. The CDR3 runs 14 residues. CDR3 in amino acids: CASSTDRFEGEQYF. As DNA, the CDR3 is TGCGCCAGCAGTACCGACAGGTTTGAGGGGGAGCAGTACTTC.

This sequence joins TRBV2 and TRBJ2-5; D is unresolved. This CDR3 spans 13 amino acids. Trimming shortened V by 5 bases and J by 5 bases, and 12 bases separated the two germline ends. The germline V gene has CDR1 SNHLY and CDR2 FYNNEI. In DNA, the CDR3 is TGTGCCAGCAGTCCGAGGATTGTTGAGACCCAGTACTTC. It translates to CASSPRIVETQYF.

The chain carries TRBV7-6 and TRBJ2-1; TRBD2 matches 8 bases. This CDR3 has 16 residues. The germline V gene encodes CDR1 SGHVS and CDR2 FNYEAQ. V was clipped by 3 bases and J by 1 base; unmatched bases: 5. This CDR3 reads CASSFSGGRSYNEQFF. CDR3 sequence (DNA): TGTGCCAGCAGCTTTTCGGGAGGGAGGTCCTACAATGAGCAGTTCTTC.

The CDR3, as DNA: TGTGCCAGAAGCTTGACCGGTTGGTTAGCCCGTCTTAGCGGGCAAGATAGCTCCTACGAGCAGTACTTC. Translation: CARSLTGWLARLSGQDSSYEQYF. This rearrangement joins TRBV5-3 to TRBJ2-7; 7 bases align to TRBD2. TRBV5-3 is treated as an ORF (open reading frame) with a function not yet certain. With V trimmed by 1 base and J by 0 bases, 28 bases remained unmatched. This CDR3 region has 23 residues.

The rearrangement joins TRBV7-8 to TRBJ1-4, with 8 bases lining up with TRBD1. The V gene's germline CDR1 is SGHVS and CDR2 FQNEAQ. This CDR3 region has 15 residues. V gave up 4 bases and J gave up 0 bases; unmatched junction bases: 1. As DNA, the CDR3 is TGTGCCAGCAGCTCACAGGGGGCAACTAATGAAAAACTGTTTTTT. Protein: CASSSQGATNEKLFF. Complete variable domain (other parts from reference TRBV7-8 and TRBJ1-4): GAGVSQSPRYKVAKRGQDVALRCDPISGHVSLFWYQQALGQGPEFLTYFQNEAQLDKSGLPSDRFFAERPEGSVSTLKIQRTQQEDSAVYLCASSSQGATNEKLFFGSGTQLSVL.

The chain combines TRBV15 with TRBJ2-7; possibly TRBD1 for D (7 bases). V lost 0 bases, J lost 5 bases, and 11 bases lay in between. This CDR3 is 14 amino acids long. Germline V gene lookup returns CDR1 LNHNV and CDR2 YYDKDF (reference sequence). The CDR3 is CATSREEGADEQYF. In DNA, the CDR3 is TGTGCCACCAGCAGAGAGGAGGGGGCGGACGAGCAGTACTTC.

This sequence joins TRBV13 and TRBJ2-3; TRBD2 matches at 7 bases. The V segment lost 0 bases and the J segment 3 bases; nucleotides outside the gene matches: 6. Germline values: CDR1 PRHDT, CDR2 FYEKMQ (reference sequence). The CDR3 runs to 16 residues. The CDR3 is CASSLGRGRGTDTQYF. CDR3 sequence (DNA): TGTGCCAGCAGCTTAGGCCGCGGGAGAGGGACAGATACGCAGTATTTT.

V gene TRBV6-1 combines with J gene TRBJ2-1; TRBD2 is a possible D gene (5 bases). Germline assignment: CDR1 MNHNS and CDR2 SASEGT. The CDR3 loop spans 11 amino acids. Between the trimmed V and J ends, which lost 9 bases and 7 bases, there was a span of 10 bases. The CDR3 is CASRTYNEQFF. Written as DNA, the CDR3 is TGTGCCAGTCGGACTTATAATGAGCAGTTCTTC.

The CDR3 DNA is TGCGCCAGCAGCCAAGACCGGACAGGGTATGGCTACACCTTC. It encodes CASSQDRTGYGYTF. The genes are TRBV4-3 and TRBJ1-2; 8 bases line up with TRBD1. The CDR3 has 14 amino acids. The V gene end was trimmed by 0 bases and the J gene end by 5 bases; junction bases not matched to a gene: 2. Germline CDR1 reads LGHNA; CDR2 reads YSLEER.

V and J are TRBV4-1 and TRBJ2-7; D perhaps matches TRBD1 (6 bases). Germline V CDR1 and CDR2: MGHRA, YSYEKL. Trimming left V 1 base short and J 3 bases short, with 16 bases between. This CDR3 spans 16 amino acids. CDR3 bases: TGCGCCAGCAGCCAAGTTTACGGGACACGCCACTACGAGCAGTACTTC. It yields the protein CASSQVYGTRHYEQYF.

The chain couples TRBV28 to TRBJ1-2, with 7 bases fitting TRBD1. This CDR3 has 16 amino acids. The germline CDR1 and CDR2 sequences are MDHEN and SYDVKM. Trimming removed 6 bases from V and 3 bases from J; junction bases left unmatched: 13. The CDR3 coding sequence is TGTGCCAGCAGCCAAGGGGTAGGGGGCGCAGACTATGGCTACACCTTC. Protein: CASSQGVGGADYGYTF.

The chain links TRBV13 to TRBJ2-2, with unresolved D. The germline V gene has CDR1 PRHDT and CDR2 FYEKMQ (reference sequence). This CDR3 contains 15 residues. V lost 4 bases to trimming and J lost 5 bases, with 14 bases between them. The DNA for the CDR3 is TGTGCCAGCAGCTACCGGCCCCTCGGGACCGGGGAGCTGTTTTTT. It codes for CASSYRPLGTGELFF.

V and J are TRBV9 and TRBJ1-4; 7 bases match TRBD1. The CDR3 has 15 residues. From germline, CDR1 is SGDLS and CDR2 YYNGEE. After removal of 3 bases from V and 3 bases from J, the junction contained 5 bases not matched to a gene. The CDR3 here is CASSALTGPNEKLFF. DNA of the CDR3: TGTGCCAGCAGCGCCCTGACAGGGCCTAATGAAAAACTGTTTTTT.

The gene calls are TRBV4-1 and TRBJ2-6; 8 nucleotides agree with TRBD1. V lost 4 bases, J lost 4 bases, and 12 bases stayed unmatched. There are 18 residues in the CDR3. Germline V gene lookup returns CDR1 MGHRA and CDR2 YSYEKL. DNA for the CDR3: TGCGCCAGCAGCCGGCCAGGGGGCGAAGGAACGGGGGCCAACGTCCTGACTTTC. Translated, it gives CASSRPGGEGTGANVLTF.

This rearrangement joins TRBV5-4 to TRBJ2-5, with D tentatively TRBD2 (6 bases). Germline V gene data show CDR1 as SGHNT and CDR2 as YYREEE (reference sequence). Between the trimmed V and J ends, which lost 0 bases and 8 bases, there was a span of 17 bases. The CDR3 covers 15 residues. CDR3 nucleotides: TGTGCCAGCAGCTTGGCGGTTGGGCGGGAAGGCACCCAGTACTTC. Encoded protein: CASSLAVGREGTQYF.